This TCR beta chain came from a study of beta chain features in type 1 diabetes (dated by TCRdb to the late 2010s). Turning to the overall study: Mean age, gender distribution, total cell number and subset yield did not differ between patients and healthy donors. A total of 100 million to 110 million sorted cells were examined across all samples, and a strong correlation was observed between cell number per subset and RNA yield. In the study, recently diagnosed type 1 diabetes patients and matched healthy donors were compared on the TCRB repertoires of their sorted circulating CD4+ T cell subsets. Regulatory and stem cell-like memory subsets were obtained from only 8 patients and about eight healthy donors, while naive and central memory subsets were obtained from all 30 or so donors. On the study overall, not on this receptor specifically: Shorter templates might be favored by PCR, yet because patient and control samples were amplified and corrected together, any such skew would affect both groups equally. At VDJ recombination sites, patients with type 1 diabetes made fewer insertions and deleted more nucleotides, a pattern implying thymic rearrangement abnormalities. Because cDNA rather than genomic DNA was sequenced, highly expressing activated cells could have been over-represented, although no difference in activation and CD3 levels was found between groups. In all four CD4+ subsets, TCRB CDR3 length was moderately but significantly shorter in type 1 diabetes patients. Because the HLA sub-analyses included only small numbers of individuals, any influence of HLA type on TCRB rearrangement was left unresolved. Naive, central memory and regulatory TCRB repertoires appeared more similar among patients than among healthy donors.

The germline V gene gives CDR1 as SQVTM and CDR2 as ANQGSEA. Including cysteine and phenylalanine, the CDR3 has 12 amino acids. Solely the CDR3 DNA is kept, with 36 bases framed from the first base. V has 5 bases trimmed and J has 7 bases trimmed; junction bases matching no gene number 4. From each donor, a single peripheral blood sample of approximately 110 mL on average was drawn into heparinised tubes. Naive, central memory, regulatory and stem cell-like memory CD4+ T cells were sorted on a BD FACSAria II using a panel including CD45RO, CCR7, CD25, CD127, CD95 and CD27. Every sorted population had a purity above 95%. Right away, PBMCs were isolated by Lymphoprep density gradient centrifugation and were stained directly, with no culture step. To minimize batch effects, samples were stained and sorted in pairs, one healthy donor with one patient per experiment. This clone was seen a few times. Its antigen is unknown. No base qualities exist here, and no much larger clone lies one base off it.

The High Capacity cDNA Reverse Transcription Kit was used to reverse transcribe all of the isolated RNA, meaning that expressed TCRB transcripts were what got sequenced. Deep immunoSEQ sequencing was applied to naive, central memory and regulatory T cell samples, giving an average of about 3.6 million total reads per sample. Sorted cells were lysed in RLT buffer, and RNA was extracted using DNase-treated RNeasy Micro or Mini kits according to cell number. To prevent cross-contamination, every cell subset was processed on its own, while patient and healthy donor samples were processed together. TCRB sequences were amplified from cDNA with the immunoSEQ multiplex PCR, producing 87-bp fragments spanning the CDR3 region. Sequencing of the amplicons was performed on the Illumina HiSeq platform. As for the authors' bioinformatics: Synthetic template baselines were used to correct PCR bias computationally, reads within Hamming distance 2 were collapsed together, and singletons that could not be merged were discarded. By aligning reads against IMGT, V, D and J genes, CDR3 length, and insertions or deletions at six rearrangement sites were assigned. Within each subset, clonotype counts were normalized to the number of sorted cells before true diversity and Gini coefficients were calculated with the tcR R package. Repertoire sharing was quantified using the overlap coefficient calculated on TCRB nucleotide sequences. As a proxy for the pre-selection repertoire, out-of-frame TCRB sequences from naive cells were analyzed. TCRdb mirrors the immuneACCESS table, restricted to in-frame sequences. Some clones are absent from its copies; in checked studies, under half trace to an unresolved V gene, and the reason for the others is unknown. V, J and clone size are those of that table, while D and trimming were read from the DNA. The sample table shows hundreds of thousands of clones, and approximately 10% are seen once. About 0.045% of the sample rests with the top ten.

Material for sequencing was naive CD4+ T cells from blood. Per the publication, the cell subset or site label means: true naive CD4+ T cells. The sequence came from a young woman in good health. The chain is assembled from TRBV29-1 and TRBJ1-5; 8 middle bases align to TRBD1. The DNA reads as follows: TGCAGCGTTCAGGGGGCCCGGCAGCCCCAGCATTTT. Its protein is CSVQGARQPQHF. The full variable domain, with segments outside the CDR3 supplied by the reference TRBV29-1 and TRBJ1-5 proteins, appears as SAVISQKPSRDICQRGTSLTIQCQVDSQVTMMFWYRQQPGQSLTLIATANQGSEATYESGFVIDKFPISRPNLTFSTLTVSNMSPEDSSIYLCSVQGARQPQHFGDGTRLSIL.